The source of this TCR beta chain is a study of T-cell memory formation after mild COVID-19. Overall study: TCR clusters largely stayed donor specific.

Only a few counts were recorded for this clonotype. Constant-segment primers and 5'RACE yielded cDNA libraries for TCR alpha and TCR beta, each carrying sample barcodes and UMIs. TCRdb itself ran the 5' RACE reads through MiXCR, one entry per CDR3 protein. The repertoire holds 220,000 or so distinct CDR3 sequences, with 9.5% as singletons. Trimming took off 6 bases at V and 4 bases at J, with 12 bases between the two ends. Germline V gene lookup returns CDR1 KGHSH and CDR2 LQKENI. This CDR3 has 13 residues. The rearrangement links TRBV18 to TRBJ2-5, with TRBD1 as a possible D gene (6 bases). The receptor was derived from a man between 18 and 35 years old who had mild COVID-19 (a few samples of this study predate the infection). Cell type and time point are not known. Sequencing was done on a sample of PBMCs or a T cell subset sorted from them (not recorded which). DNA for the CDR3: TGTGCCAGCTCGCGGACAGAGCTAGAGACCCAGTACTTC. Translated: CASSRTELETQYF. The variable domain in full, completed from reference TRBV18 and TRBJ2-5, reads NAGVMQNPRHLVRRRGQEARLRCSPMKGHSHVYWYRQLPEEGLKFMVYLQKENIIDESGMPKERFSAEFPKEGPSILRIQQVVRGDSAAYFCASSRTELETQYFGPGTRLLVL.